This TCR beta chain comes out of a study of cytomegalovirus exposure and HLA in healthy donors. Study overall: Assignment to the Caucasian-associated ancestry cluster applied to over 70% of the approximately 400 genotyped donors.

Regarding this clone: The antigen is unknown.

Findings of the study overall: Fewer N-insertions than the roughly 700-donor mean were reportedly shown by an Asian-associated ancestry cluster in a later analysis. The study reported that TCR beta sequences accurately predicted HLA-A and HLA-B alleles in most subjects.

Both 60 Vbeta primers and 13 Jbeta primers went into the PCR. The table came from immunoSEQ multiplex PCR; TCRdb's copy has only in-frame clones and leaves some out. The sample contains about 190,000 clones, approximately 79% of which appear only once. Trimming removed 7 bases at V and 0 bases at J, with 11 bases between. CDR3 length: 14 amino acids. Germline V gene data show CDR1 as SGHRS and CDR2 as YFSETQ. This TCR came from a woman younger than 30 in good health and CMV-seronegative. Sequencing was carried out using PBMCs. V gene TRBV5-1 combines with J gene TRBJ2-1; D is unclear. The CDR3 loop is CASYHDSSYNEQFF. DNA for the CDR3: TGCGCCAGCTACCACGATAGCTCCTACAATGAGCAGTTCTTC.